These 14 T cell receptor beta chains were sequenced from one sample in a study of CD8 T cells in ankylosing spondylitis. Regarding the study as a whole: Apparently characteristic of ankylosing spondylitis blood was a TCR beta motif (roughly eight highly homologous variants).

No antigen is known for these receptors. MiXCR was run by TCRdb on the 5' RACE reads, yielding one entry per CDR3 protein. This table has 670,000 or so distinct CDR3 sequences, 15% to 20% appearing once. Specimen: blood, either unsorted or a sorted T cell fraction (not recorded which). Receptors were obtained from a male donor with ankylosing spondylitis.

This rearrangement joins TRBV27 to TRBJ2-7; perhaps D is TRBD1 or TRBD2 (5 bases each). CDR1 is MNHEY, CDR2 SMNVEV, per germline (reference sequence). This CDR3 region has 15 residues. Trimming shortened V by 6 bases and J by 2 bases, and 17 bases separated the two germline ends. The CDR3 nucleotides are TGTGCCAGCAGGGGGACGGGGCTAGTCCCCTACGAGCAGTACTTC. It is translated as CASRGTGLVPYEQYF.

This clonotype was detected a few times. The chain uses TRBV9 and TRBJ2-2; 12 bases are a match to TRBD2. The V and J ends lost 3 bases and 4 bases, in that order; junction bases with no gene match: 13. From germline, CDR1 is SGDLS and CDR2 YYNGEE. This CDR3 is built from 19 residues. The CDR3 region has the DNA TGTGCCAGCAGCGGCAAGCCCCTAGCGGGGGGGCAGAGCACCGGGGAGCTGTTTTTT. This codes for CASSGKPLAGGQSTGELFF. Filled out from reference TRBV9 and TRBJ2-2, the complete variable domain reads DSGVTQTPKHLITATGQRVTLRCSPRSGDLSVYWYQQSLDQGLQFLIQYYNGEERAKGNILERFSAQQFPDLHSELNLSSLELGDSALYFCASSGKPLAGGQSTGELFFGEGSRLTVL.

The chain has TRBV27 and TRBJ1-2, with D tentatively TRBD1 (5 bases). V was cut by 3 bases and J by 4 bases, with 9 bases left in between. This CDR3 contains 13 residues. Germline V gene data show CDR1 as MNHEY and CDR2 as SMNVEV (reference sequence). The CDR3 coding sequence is TGTGCCAGCAGTTTGGGGGACCCCTATGGCTACACCTTC. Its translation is CASSLGDPYGYTF.

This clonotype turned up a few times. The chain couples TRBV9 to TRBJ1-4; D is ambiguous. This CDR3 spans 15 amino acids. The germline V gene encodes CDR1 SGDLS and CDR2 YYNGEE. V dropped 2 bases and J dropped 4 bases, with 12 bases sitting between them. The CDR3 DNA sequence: TGTGCCAGCAGCGTCGACGGACGGCTTAATGAAAAACTGTTTTTT. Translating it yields CASSVDGRLNEKLFF.

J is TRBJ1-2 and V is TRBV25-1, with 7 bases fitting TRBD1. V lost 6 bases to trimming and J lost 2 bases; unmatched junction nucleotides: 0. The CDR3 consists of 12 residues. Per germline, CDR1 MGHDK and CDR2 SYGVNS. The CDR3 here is CASRQGNYGYTF. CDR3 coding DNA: TGTGCCAGCAGACAGGGGAACTATGGCTACACCTTC.

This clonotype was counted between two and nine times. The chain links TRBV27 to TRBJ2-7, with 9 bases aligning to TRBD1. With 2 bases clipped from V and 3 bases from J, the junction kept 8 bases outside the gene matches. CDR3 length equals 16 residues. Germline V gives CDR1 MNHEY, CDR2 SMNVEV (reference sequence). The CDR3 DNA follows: TGTGCCAGCAGTTTAGGGTTTGGGACAGGGTTCTACGAGCAGTACTTC. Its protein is CASSLGFGTGFYEQYF.

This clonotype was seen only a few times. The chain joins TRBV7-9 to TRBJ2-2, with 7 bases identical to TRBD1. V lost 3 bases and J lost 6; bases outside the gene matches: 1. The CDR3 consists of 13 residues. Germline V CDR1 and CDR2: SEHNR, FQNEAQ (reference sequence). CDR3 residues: CASSFTGAGELFF. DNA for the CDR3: TGTGCCAGCAGCTTTACAGGGGCCGGGGAGCTGTTTTTT.

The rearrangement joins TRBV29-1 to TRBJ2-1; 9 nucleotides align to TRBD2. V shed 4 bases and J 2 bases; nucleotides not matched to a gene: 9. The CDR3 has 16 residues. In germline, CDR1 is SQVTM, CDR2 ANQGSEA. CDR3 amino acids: CSVATRLAAAYNEQFF. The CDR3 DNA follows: TGCAGCGTTGCTACACGACTAGCGGCCGCCTACAATGAGCAGTTCTTC.

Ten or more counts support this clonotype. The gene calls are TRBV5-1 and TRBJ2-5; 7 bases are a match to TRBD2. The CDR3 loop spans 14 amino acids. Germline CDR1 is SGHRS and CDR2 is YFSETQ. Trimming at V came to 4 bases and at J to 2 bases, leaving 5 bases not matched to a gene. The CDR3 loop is CASSGPSGQETQYF. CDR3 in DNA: TGCGCCAGCAGCGGCCCTAGCGGACAAGAGACCCAGTACTTC. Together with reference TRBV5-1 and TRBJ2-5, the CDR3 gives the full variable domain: KAGVTQTPRYLIKTRGQQVTLSCSPISGHRSVSWYQQTPGQGLQFLFEYFSETQRNKGNFPGRFSGRQFSNSRSEMNVSTLELGDSALYLCASSGPSGQETQYFGPGTRLLVL.

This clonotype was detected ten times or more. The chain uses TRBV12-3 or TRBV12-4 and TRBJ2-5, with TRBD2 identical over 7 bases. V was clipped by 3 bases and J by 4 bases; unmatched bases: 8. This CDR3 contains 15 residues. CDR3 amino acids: CASSFIAGVAETQYF. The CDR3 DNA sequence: TGTGCCAGCAGTTTCATTGCGGGAGTTGCAGAGACCCAGTACTTC.

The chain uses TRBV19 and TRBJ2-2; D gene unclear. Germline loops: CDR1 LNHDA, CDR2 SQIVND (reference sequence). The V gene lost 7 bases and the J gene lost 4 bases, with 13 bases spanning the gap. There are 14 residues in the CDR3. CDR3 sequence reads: CASTSIALTGELFF. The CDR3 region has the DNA TGTGCCAGTACCTCCATAGCCCTCACCGGGGAGCTGTTTTTT. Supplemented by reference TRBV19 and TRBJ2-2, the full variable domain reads DGGITQSPKYLFRKEGQNVTLSCEQNLNHDAMYWYRQDPGQGLRLIYYSQIVNDFQKGDIAEGYSVSREKKESFPLTVTSAQKNPTAFYLCASTSIALTGELFFGEGSRLTVL.

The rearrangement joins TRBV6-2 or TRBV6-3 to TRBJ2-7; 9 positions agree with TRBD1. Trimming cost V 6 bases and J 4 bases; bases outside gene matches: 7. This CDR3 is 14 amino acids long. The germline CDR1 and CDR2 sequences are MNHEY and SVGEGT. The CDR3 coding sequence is TGTGCCAGCAGCAACCGACAGGGGGTTTACGAGCAGTACTTC. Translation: CASSNRQGVYEQYF.

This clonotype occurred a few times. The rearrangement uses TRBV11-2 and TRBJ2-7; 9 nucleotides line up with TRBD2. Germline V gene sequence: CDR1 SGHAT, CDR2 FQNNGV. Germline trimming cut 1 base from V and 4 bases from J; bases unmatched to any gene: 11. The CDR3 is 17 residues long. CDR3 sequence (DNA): TGTGCCAGCAGCTTAGGTCCGATATTAGCGGGGGAATACGAGCAGTACTTC. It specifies CASSLGPILAGEYEQYF.

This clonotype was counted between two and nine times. This CDR3 reads CASTLGQAYTEAFF. CDR3 DNA: TGTGCCAGCACCCTGGGACAGGCTTACACTGAAGCTTTCTTT. The gene calls are TRBV6-1 and TRBJ1-1, with 8 nucleotides matching TRBD1. The CDR3 runs to 14 residues. Germline assignment: CDR1 MNHNS and CDR2 SASEGT. After removal of 7 bases from V and 3 bases from J, the junction contained 7 bases not matched to a gene.